Listed below are T cell receptor beta chains from one sample, sequenced in a study of blood T cell repertoires in COVID-19. Profiled with immunoSEQ multiplex PCR; TCRdb holds only in-frame clones, not every one. The data hold around 150,000 clones, with approximately 81% observed a single time. The specimen sequenced was peripheral blood. All receptors come from a man aged 40-49 years with acute or convalescent COVID-19. Each CDR3 is given with its conserved first and last residue. The order of the fields is V gene, clone size, J gene, D gene, CDR3 protein, CDR3 DNA. D genes are given only for firm matches. Size is omitted from some rows. Given values are once, few, many or a class for expanded clones.

>TRBV11-2|NA|TRBJ1-3|NA
CASSLTPGIGLGNTIYF
TGTGCCAGCAGCTTAACCCCAGGGATCGGGCTGGGAAACACCATATATTTT
>TRBV27|NA|TRBJ2-7|NA
CASSLGSYEQYF
TGTGCCAGCAGTTTAGGCAGCTACGAGCAGTACTTC
>TRBV19|NA|TRBJ2-2|TRBD2
CASSKRGGVSGELFF
TGTGCCAGTAGTAAACGGGGGGGCGTTTCCGGGGAGCTGTTTTTT
>TRBV27|NA|TRBJ1-1|NA
CASSPLPGSTEAFF
TGTGCCAGCAGTCCTCTACCCGGGAGCACTGAAGCTTTCTTT
>TRBV2|NA|TRBJ1-1|NA
CASTTDSNTEAFF
TGTGCCAGCACCACGGACAGTAACACTGAAGCTTTCTTT
>TRBV6-6|NA|TRBJ1-1|TRBD1
CASSSGTGAVNTEAFF
TGTGCCAGCAGTTCTGGGACAGGGGCTGTTAACACTGAAGCTTTCTTT
>TRBV6-5|NA|TRBJ1-2|TRBD1
CASSRQGSDGYTF
TGTGCCAGCAGTAGACAGGGAAGTGATGGCTACACCTTC
>TRBV2|NA|TRBJ2-4|NA
CASSERQGKNIQYF
TGTGCCAGCAGTGAGAGGCAGGGCAAAAACATTCAGTACTTC
>TRBV28|once|TRBJ2-6|TRBD2
CASSPPTSGVAGANVLTF
TGTGCCAGCAGTCCACCGACTAGCGGTGTCGCTGGGGCCAACGTCCTGACTTTC
>TRBV12-3/TRBV12-4|NA|TRBJ2-7|NA
CASSWGSYEQYF
TGTGCCAGCAGTTGGGGCAGCTACGAGCAGTACTTC
>TRBV2|NA|TRBJ1-6|TRBD1
CASSDVRGAPLHF
TGTGCCAGCAGTGATGTCAGGGGGGCACCCCTCCACTTT
>TRBV5-1|NA|TRBJ1-5|TRBD1
CASSQNTGGDWHF
TGCGCCAGCAGCCAGAATACAGGGGGCGACTGGCATTTT
>TRBV11-1|NA|TRBJ2-7|TRBD1
CASSSGTGAYEQYF
TGTGCCAGCAGTTCCGGGACAGGGGCCTACGAGCAGTACTTC
>TRBV5-1|NA|TRBJ2-1|TRBD2
CASSPTLLAGASYNEQFF
TGCGCCAGCAGCCCAACTCTACTAGCGGGGGCCTCTTACAATGAGCAGTTCTTC
>TRBV18|NA|TRBJ1-2|NA
CASSLYRDSPPATF
TGTGCCAGCTCACTATACCGGGACTCCCCTCCGGCCACCTTC
>TRBV9|NA|TRBJ2-7|NA
CASSAGQRDEQYF
TGTGCCAGCAGTGCGGGACAGCGCGACGAGCAGTACTTC